This entry describes one T cell receptor (beta chain). Which antigen it targets is not known. Base quality data are lacking; no much larger clone is found one base away. This sample is part of a study of identical twins listed by TCRdb under 2016. Background for the entire study: To test whether fetal clonotypes persist, the study used deep sequencing on TCR alpha and beta repertoires from monozygotic twins, unrelated adults of various ages, and cord blood. Replicate twin experiments were performed at different times using different library preparation protocols to rule out contamination. What the authors observed across the whole study: In monozygotic twins, recombination models systematically underestimated out-of-frame TCR alpha sharing, but the models matched the sharing seen between unrelated individuals. Zero-insertion analyses could be partly confounded by invariant T cells such as MAIT and iNKT, although diverse VJ usage argued against such confounding for most clonotypes. Because the same donors could not be followed over many years, the conclusions depended on cross-sectional statistical analysis. Abundant cord blood beta clonotypes carried fewer insertions; young adult naive repertoires showed a weaker similar trend, while memory repertoires showed none. In beta out-of-frame sequences, excess twin sharing was weaker, because having fewer shared sequences lowered the signal-to-noise ratio. Out-of-frame TCR alpha sequences shared between twins showed an excess of low generation-probability sequences compared with coincidental sharing between unrelated individuals.

The protocol used for the library was 5' RACE. Sequencing instrument: Illumina HiSeq 2000. Template switching added a universal primer binding site, and the final cDNA carried a unique molecular identifier that allowed TCR cDNA molecules to be counted accurately. Specific primers in the conserved constant-segment region were used to synthesize first-strand cDNA for the TCR alpha and beta chains. Each cDNA library was double barcoded, with a SMART-Mk sample barcode plus Illumina barcodes, to control for contamination. TruSeq adapter sequences, together with Illumina sample barcodes, were added in two successive PCR steps. The TCR alpha and beta cDNA libraries were sequenced on the Illumina HiSeq platform using custom primers. The authors' analysis ran thus. MiGEC was used to process raw reads and extract unique molecular identifiers, and MiXCR was used to find CDR3 positions. For each individual, recombination models were inferred using an EM algorithm with the repgenHMM and IGoR tools. The analysis of shared clonotypes was done with the tcR package in R, with sharing normalized by the product of cloneset sizes. Out-of-frame nonproductive sequences were analyzed to study raw recombination free of thymic and clonal selection effects. TCRdb passed the public sequencing reads through fastp at Q25 and MiXCR, retaining productive beta sequences. Rows with a matching CDR3 protein are joined into one entry that keeps the most common DNA and genes. These V and J calls derive from TCRdb rather than the authors' analysis. The sample table records fewer than 900,000 distinct CDR3 sequences; around a sixth of these occur just once. The leading ten clones occupy around 13% of the sample.

The V end loses 1 base and the J end loses 6 bases, and a stretch of 13 bases separates them. CDR1 and CDR2 were assigned from the germline V gene as SGHRS and YFSETQ. Measured from the cysteine to the phenylalanine, the CDR3 is 15 residues long. The read is trimmed to its CDR3 DNA, 45 bases read in frame from base 1. All donors were healthy Caucasians. Three pairs of female monozygotic twins, all aged about 18 to 30 years, were included in the twin cohort. Peripheral blood mononuclear cells were used as the source from which RNA for TCR libraries was isolated. These data also featured in a second study, about T cells expressing NK-cell markers. As that second study puts it: In sorted CD3+CD56+NKG2C+, CD3+CD56+NKG2C- and CD3+CD56-NKG2C+ T-cell subsets from eight or nine donors, TCR beta-chain repertoires were profiled. Seven of the eight sequenced donors were HCMV-seropositive and one was HCMV-seronegative. To restrict sorting to alphabetaTCR-expressing T cells, an anti-gammadeltaTCR antibody was added in several experiments. In several donors, the dominant CD3+CD56+NKG2C+ clonotypes were found to rank among the top 10 CD8+ clonotypes and to make up about 1.0-7.5% of CD8+ T cells. Those dominant clonotypes were again the most abundant among CD3+CD56-NKG2C+ cells in a few donors, at about 28.3-65%. Whether the expanded NKG2C-expressing T cell clones were specific for HCMV antigens remained unclear. The study sequenced eight donors, all healthy volunteers chosen at random: three men and five women. HCMV-specific IgG was detected in serum with a commercial ELISA kit to determine HCMV serostatus. For a handful of donors, bulk peripheral blood T-cell repertoires were also sequenced from unsorted PBMC. MIGEC was used to demultiplex reads and group reads by UMI, and MiTCR was used to assemble and quantify clonotypes. To remove erroneous sequences, TCR cDNA sequences were retained only when supported by two or more reads. The tcR package was used for downstream repertoire analysis, with clonotypes matched between fractions based on CDR3 nucleotide sequence plus V segment. VDJmatch was used to annotate antigen specificity against VDJdb, with one amino acid substitution allowed in CDR3.

This TCR was recovered from a woman aged 18-29 years in good health. The sequenced sample consisted of PBMCs. The rearranged chain carries TRBV5-1 and TRBJ2-2; confidence is insufficient to name the D gene. CDR3 protein: CASSLFLDNPGELFF. The DNA sequence is TGCGCCAGCAGCTTGTTTCTTGACAACCCCGGGGAGCTGTTTTTT.